Below, 3 T cell receptor beta chains from the same sample are listed, as sequenced in a study of CD8+CD57+ T cells in acquired aplastic anemia. Their antigens remain unidentified. General study points: Total CD4+ and CD8+ pools in patients were more diverse than the CD8+CD57+ cells of those patients.

Genomic DNA constituted the template upon which TCR beta VDJ and CDR3 profiling was performed. TCRdb independently ran MiXCR on the reads; one entry per CDR3 protein. Found here are 15,000 to 20,000 distinct CDR3 sequences, around two fifths of them singletons; the top ten hold roughly 85%. For sequencing, patients were chosen who had shown expansion of CD8+CD57+ cells by flow cytometry. Sequencing input: CD8+CD57+ T cells sorted from PBMCs. This sample's subset: bead-enriched CD8+CD57+ effector memory T cells from SAA patients. The receptors shown here come from a human donor with aplastic anemia.

This clonotype was detected only a few times. This rearrangement joins TRBV7-2 to TRBJ2-7; the match to TRBD1 covers 8 bases. With 2 bases clipped from V and 4 bases from J, the junction kept 7 bases outside the gene matches. The length of the CDR3 is 15 residues. Germline V gene lookup returns CDR1 SGHTA and CDR2 FQGNSA. This CDR3 is CASSLTRQGMYEQYF. For the CDR3, the DNA is TGTGCCAGCAGCTTAACGAGACAGGGGATGTACGAGCAGTACTTC.

The V call is TRBV19, the J call TRBJ2-3; 7 bases align to TRBD1. After removal of 5 bases from V and 3 bases from J, the junction contained 5 bases not matched to a gene. Per the germline V gene, CDR1 is LNHDA and CDR2 is SQIVND (reference sequence). The CDR3 consists of 14 residues. CDR3 amino acids: CASSWPGGTDTQYF. CDR3 coding DNA: TGTGCCAGTAGTTGGCCAGGGGGAACAGATACGCAGTATTTT.

The chain couples TRBV5-1 to TRBJ1-4; D might be TRBD1 (6 bases). Trimming took off 0 bases at V and 3 bases at J, with 9 bases between the two ends. Germline values: CDR1 SGHRS, CDR2 YFSETQ. The CDR3 consists of 15 residues. The CDR3, as DNA: TGCGCCAGCAGCTTGGACAGGGCCTCTAATGAAAAACTGTTTTTT. Its translation is CASSLDRASNEKLFF.